This entry concerns a single TCR beta chain. Relative to the germline gene, one junction end is altered; a read error may explain this. This entry belongs to a study of tumor and adjacent non-tumor tissue in lung cancer. As for the study in general: Histology: about a dozen adenocarcinoma, a couple of squamous cell carcinoma, 1 small cell lung cancer.

TCRbeta libraries were built with three rounds of nested PCR, modified from ARM-PCR. Each CDR3 protein is one row after TCRdb ran MiXCR on the multiplex PCR reads. The sample lists about 110,000 distinct CDR3 sequences, over 55% occurring once. No cell sorting was done before RNA was extracted from the tissue. Distant lung tissue was collected more than 3 cm away from the tumor edge. Germline V gene lookup returns CDR1 SGHVS and CDR2 FQNEAQ. CDR3 length: 14 amino acids. The sequence came from a man between 60 and 75 years old with non-small cell lung cancer. The rearrangement links TRBV7-8 to TRBJ2-5; D remains ambiguous. The source material was distant non-tumor lung tissue. CDR3 in amino acids: CASSFISWRETLYF. In DNA, the CDR3 is TGTGCCAGCAGCTTTATTAGCTGGAGAGAGACCCTGTACTTC.